This is a list of T cell receptor beta chains from one sample in a study of blood T cell repertoires in COVID-19. Here immunoSEQ multiplex PCR was the method, and the copy in TCRdb shows in-frame clones only, minus some. The table shows about 260,000 clones, with approximately 87% occurring only once. The sequencing sample was made of peripheral blood. The receptors derive from a human donor in a cohort sampled during active COVID-19. The CDR3 runs from the conserved cysteine through the conserved F or W. Not every row has a clone size; where given, it reads once, few, many or a size class.

CDR3aa: CASRTLWDSYEQYF
len: 14
v_gene: TRBV2
abundance: -
j_gene: TRBJ2-7

CDR3aa: CASSEGTGQRFTDTQYF
len: 17
v_gene: TRBV6-1
abundance: -
j_gene: TRBJ2-3

CDR3aa: CASSFLAGNTYEQYF
len: 15
v_gene: TRBV7-8
abundance: -
j_gene: TRBJ2-7

CDR3aa: CASSSLGGSYNEQFF
len: 15
v_gene: TRBV7-9
abundance: -
j_gene: TRBJ2-1

CDR3aa: CATSPTGFYGYTF
len: 13
v_gene: TRBV15
abundance: -
j_gene: TRBJ1-2

CDR3aa: CASSEGVQETQYF
len: 13
v_gene: TRBV19
abundance: -
j_gene: TRBJ2-5

CDR3aa: CASSDRGLNQPQHF
len: 14
v_gene: TRBV19
abundance: -
j_gene: TRBJ1-5

CDR3aa: CASSQDPGAGANVLTF
len: 16
v_gene: TRBV4-3
abundance: -
j_gene: TRBJ2-6

CDR3aa: CASSQGGLAGLSTDTQYF
len: 18
v_gene: TRBV3-1/TRBV3-2
abundance: once
j_gene: TRBJ2-3

CDR3aa: CASRPDRGQGTQYF
len: 14
v_gene: TRBV27
abundance: -
j_gene: TRBJ2-5

CDR3aa: CASSYSGTGAKLFF
len: 14
v_gene: TRBV28
abundance: -
j_gene: TRBJ1-4

CDR3aa: CASSAVETQYF
len: 11
v_gene: TRBV7-9
abundance: -
j_gene: TRBJ2-5

CDR3aa: CASSGQGYMEPQHF
len: 14
v_gene: TRBV19
abundance: few
j_gene: TRBJ1-5

CDR3aa: CAWSSSGVHEQYF
len: 13
v_gene: TRBV30
abundance: few
j_gene: TRBJ2-7

CDR3aa: CASSLAGGRANTEAFF
len: 16
v_gene: TRBV5-6
abundance: -
j_gene: TRBJ1-1

CDR3aa: CASSIKGGIGVGELFF
len: 16
v_gene: TRBV19
abundance: -
j_gene: TRBJ2-2

CDR3aa: CASSPESGVYTDTQYF
len: 16
v_gene: TRBV18
abundance: -
j_gene: TRBJ2-3

CDR3aa: CASSSGIPGLETQYF
len: 15
v_gene: TRBV27
abundance: -
j_gene: TRBJ2-5

CDR3aa: CASSHTPGQANYNSPLHF
len: 18
v_gene: TRBV4-1
abundance: -
j_gene: TRBJ1-6

CDR3aa: CASSLQAGGLMFF
len: 13
v_gene: TRBV12-3/TRBV12-4
abundance: once
j_gene: TRBJ2-1

CDR3aa: CASSRDSSKQYF
len: 12
v_gene: TRBV7-9
abundance: -
j_gene: TRBJ2-7

CDR3aa: CASRGRGQGGELFF
len: 14
v_gene: TRBV19
abundance: -
j_gene: TRBJ2-2

CDR3aa: CASSLGQGNEKLFF
len: 14
v_gene: TRBV7-8
abundance: -
j_gene: TRBJ1-4

CDR3aa: CASSLGVGTGWRGYTF
len: 16
v_gene: TRBV7-2
abundance: few
j_gene: TRBJ1-2

CDR3aa: CASSYSAQGLVRAQYF
len: 16
v_gene: TRBV6-5
abundance: many
j_gene: TRBJ2-5

CDR3aa: CASSPPGTGGTGELFF
len: 16
v_gene: TRBV18
abundance: -
j_gene: TRBJ2-2

CDR3aa: CATLATGFTYEQYF
len: 14
v_gene: TRBV21-1
abundance: -
j_gene: TRBJ2-7

CDR3aa: CASSFQTGGSSTEAFF
len: 16
v_gene: TRBV5-1
abundance: -
j_gene: TRBJ1-1

CDR3aa: CASSEGWTEYGYTF
len: 14
v_gene: TRBV10-2
abundance: -
j_gene: TRBJ1-2

CDR3aa: CASSEWSRDGEQYF
len: 14
v_gene: TRBV6-1
abundance: -
j_gene: TRBJ2-7

CDR3aa: CASTLLGQGVSGYTF
len: 15
v_gene: TRBV5-1
abundance: -
j_gene: TRBJ1-2

CDR3aa: CASSAEGYGYTF
len: 12
v_gene: TRBV28
abundance: -
j_gene: TRBJ1-2

CDR3aa: CASSRTGPNEKLFF
len: 14
v_gene: TRBV6-2/TRBV6-3
abundance: -
j_gene: TRBJ1-4

CDR3aa: CASSLAGLGTGNGYTF
len: 16
v_gene: TRBV7-8
abundance: -
j_gene: TRBJ1-2

CDR3aa: CASRLAGDTQYF
len: 12
v_gene: TRBV19
abundance: many
j_gene: TRBJ2-3

CDR3aa: CASRLQGSSYNSPLHF
len: 16
v_gene: TRBV2
abundance: -
j_gene: TRBJ1-6

CDR3aa: CASSLVLAVTYEQYF
len: 15
v_gene: TRBV7-9
abundance: -
j_gene: TRBJ2-7

CDR3aa: CASSLTTSGSYEQYF
len: 15
v_gene: TRBV27
abundance: -
j_gene: TRBJ2-7

CDR3aa: CSASPSGSYNEQFF
len: 14
v_gene: TRBV20-1
abundance: once
j_gene: TRBJ2-1

CDR3aa: CASSLDLDYGYTF
len: 13
v_gene: TRBV7-2
abundance: few
j_gene: TRBJ1-2

CDR3aa: CASTAIRLAGVPNAANTQYF
len: 20
v_gene: TRBV2
abundance: few
j_gene: TRBJ2-3

CDR3aa: CASSAHDRGGIQPQHF
len: 16
v_gene: TRBV21-1
abundance: -
j_gene: TRBJ1-5

CDR3aa: CASSAGGGVGNGINQPQHF
len: 19
v_gene: TRBV19
abundance: -
j_gene: TRBJ1-5

CDR3aa: CASSIVQGTGELFF
len: 14
v_gene: TRBV19
abundance: few
j_gene: TRBJ2-2

CDR3aa: CASSLTGNPGLAGGGQFF
len: 18
v_gene: TRBV7-3
abundance: few
j_gene: TRBJ2-1

CDR3aa: CASAPGLAGCNRQVEQFF
len: 18
v_gene: TRBV21-1
abundance: -
j_gene: TRBJ2-1

CDR3aa: CASSEGGGAAGELFF
len: 15
v_gene: TRBV2
abundance: -
j_gene: TRBJ2-2

CDR3aa: CASSLGGANNYGYTF
len: 15
v_gene: TRBV5-1
abundance: few
j_gene: TRBJ1-2